A selection of T cell receptor beta chains follows, all from one sample in a study of cytomegalovirus exposure and HLA in healthy donors. Profiling relied on immunoSEQ multiplex PCR, and the TCRdb table lists in-frame clones only, not all of them. The sample has 75,000 to 100,000 clones, approximately 69% seen once. The specimen was PBMCs. Source of these receptors: a female donor in good health and CMV-seronegative. The CDR3 runs from the conserved cysteine through the conserved F or W. Fields, in order: J gene, clone size, D gene, V gene, CDR3 DNA, CDR3 protein. The D gene is left open where the match is weak. Clone size is not always given. Where it is, it says once, few, many or a class for expanded clones.

>TRBJ1-2|-|-|TRBV29-1
TGCAGCGTTGTCTTGGCAACCTCTTATGGCTACACCTTC
CSVVLATSYGYTF
>TRBJ2-7|-|-|TRBV19
TGTGCCAGTAGGGGCGGGGTCAGCTCCTACGAGCAGTACTTC
CASRGGVSSYEQYF
>TRBJ1-5|few|TRBD1|TRBV6-1
TGTGCCAGCAGTGAGATTGGGACAGGTAATCAGCCCCAGCATTTT
CASSEIGTGNQPQHF
>TRBJ2-7|once|-|TRBV5-1
TGCGCCAGCAGCTTGGCGTGGGGCAGCTACGAGCAGTACTTC
CASSLAWGSYEQYF
>TRBJ1-4|few|-|TRBV5-1
TGCGCCAGCAGCTCGGGGGACACTAATGAAAAACTGTTTTTT
CASSSGDTNEKLFF
>TRBJ2-5|once|-|TRBV11-2
TGTGCCAGCAGCTTCTACCGGGTCCAAGAGACCCAGTACTTC
CASSFYRVQETQYF
>TRBJ1-2|-|TRBD1|TRBV6-5
TGTGCCAGCAGAACAGGGGATCTCTCATCTTATGGCTACACCTTC
CASRTGDLSSYGYTF
>TRBJ1-1|few|-|TRBV30
TGTGCCTGGAGTGTAAGGGGCACTGAAGCTTTCTTT
CAWSVRGTEAFF
>TRBJ1-5|-|TRBD1|TRBV9
TGTGCCAGCAGCGTAGGACAGGGGGTTGATCAGCCCCAGCATTTT
CASSVGQGVDQPQHF
>TRBJ2-2|-|-|TRBV4-3
TGCGCCAGCAGCCAAGAGGTCGGGTATGGCGGGGAGCTGTTTTTT
CASSQEVGYGGELFF
>TRBJ2-2|once|TRBD2|TRBV5-4
TGTGCCAGCAGCTTGGGACTAGCCCGGGGGGAGCTGTTTTTT
CASSLGLARGELFF
>TRBJ1-2|-|-|TRBV7-9
TGTGCCAGCAGCACCAAGGGAGTTCTCTTC
CASSTKGVLF
>TRBJ1-3|-|-|TRBV5-5
TGTGCCAGCAGCACCGCTCGGAGTGCTGGAAACACCATATATTTT
CASSTARSAGNTIYF
>TRBJ1-1|-|-|TRBV7-9
TGTGCCAGCAGCTTACGGCGGGGGGATACTGAAGCTTTCTTT
CASSLRRGDTEAFF
>TRBJ2-1|few|TRBD2|TRBV6-1
TGTGCCAGCAGTCAAGGGACTAGCGGGAGATTATACGAGCAGTTCTTC
CASSQGTSGRLYEQFF
>TRBJ2-7|-|TRBD2|TRBV2
TGTGCCAGCAGCGGGAGCGGGAGAAGCTACGAGCAGTACTTC
CASSGSGRSYEQYF
>TRBJ1-1|once|TRBD1|TRBV7-2
TGTGCCAGCAGCTCAAGACAGGGAGCCACTGAAGCTTTCTTT
CASSSRQGATEAFF
>TRBJ1-1|-|TRBD1|TRBV4-1
TGCGCCAGCAGCCCAGGGGGTAGAGGGGGAGACACTGAAGCTTTCTTT
CASSPGGRGGDTEAFF
>TRBJ1-1|few|-|TRBV13
TGTGCCAGCAGCTTAAGCGAGAACACTGAAGCTTTCTTT
CASSLSENTEAFF
>TRBJ2-1|few|-|TRBV7-3
TGTGCCAGCAGCTTAGCGCTGTACAATGAGCAGTTCTTC
CASSLALYNEQFF
>TRBJ2-5|-|-|TRBV12-5
TGTGCTAGTGGTTTGGGGGGCGGGACCCAGTACTTC
CASGLGGGTQYF
>TRBJ2-7|-|-|TRBV21-1
TGTGCCAGCACCAAAGCGGGACTAGCGGGGGGTCTCAACTCCTACGAGCAGTACTTC
CASTKAGLAGGLNSYEQYF